This is a list of T cell receptor beta chains from one sample in a study of cytomegalovirus exposure and HLA in healthy donors. TCRdb's table, derived via immunoSEQ multiplex PCR, lists solely in-frame clones and lacks some. The profile shows approximately 240,000 clones, 82% of them singletons. Specimen: PBMCs. The receptor source for this set is a woman in her thirties or forties in good health and CMV-seronegative. The CDR3 runs from the conserved cysteine through the conserved F or W. D genes are given only for firm matches. Clone size is shown for a subset of rows, as once, few, many or a class of expanded clone.

j_gene	d_gene	abundance	v_gene	CDR3nt	CDR3aa
TRBJ1-3	.	.	TRBV7-2	TGTGCCAGCAGCTTGAGCAGGGGCTCTGGAAACACCATATATTTT	CASSLSRGSGNTIYF
TRBJ1-1	.	few	TRBV27	TGTGCCAGCAGTTCTAATATGAACACTGAAGCTTTCTTT	CASSSNMNTEAFF
TRBJ2-2	TRBD2	.	TRBV5-8	TGTGCCAGCAGCACCCGACTAGCGGGGGGACCGAACACCGGGGAGCTGTTTTTT	CASSTRLAGGPNTGELFF
TRBJ1-1	TRBD1	.	TRBV18	TGTGCCAGCTCACCCGGGACAGGAACTGAAGCTTTCTTT	CASSPGTGTEAFF
TRBJ2-7	TRBD1	.	TRBV9	TGTGCCAGCAGCGTAGACACTGGGACAGGGCGCAACGAGCAGCACTTC	CASSVDTGTGRNEQHF
TRBJ2-3	.	.	TRBV7-9	TGTGCCAGCAGCTCCCAGGGTAGCCCAGATACGCAGTATTTT	CASSSQGSPDTQYF
TRBJ1-1	.	few	TRBV21-1	TGTGCCAGCATCATGCGGAACAGGGACACTGAAGCTTTCTTT	CASIMRNRDTEAFF
TRBJ1-6	.	.	TRBV7-2	TGTGCCAGCAGCTTAGAAGGGCCGGGGAATTCACCCCTCCACTTT	CASSLEGPGNSPLHF
TRBJ2-3	TRBD2	.	TRBV19	TGTGCCAGTAGTGCCGGGACTAGGAGCACAGATACGCAGTATTTT	CASSAGTRSTDTQYF
TRBJ2-3	TRBD2	once	TRBV7-9	TGTGCCAGCAGCCTAAGCGGGGGGTCTCCCACAGATACGCAGTATTTT	CASSLSGGSPTDTQYF